The rows below give T cell receptor beta chains drawn from one sample of a study of cytomegalovirus exposure and HLA in healthy donors. TCRdb keeps only in-frame clones here, not all; method: immunoSEQ multiplex PCR. This sample has fewer than 130,000 clones, with about four fifths found just once. The sample consisted of PBMCs. The receptor set was obtained from a woman aged 55-70 years in good health and CMV-seropositive. CDR3s leave out the opening cysteine and the closing phenylalanine or tryptophan.

TRBV5-6,TRBJ1-1,ASSLASEAF
TRBV30,TRBJ1-4,AWSIREKLF
TRBV7-9,TRBJ2-2,ASSLPGSGELF
TRBV7-9,TRBJ1-6,ASSFSNMASPLH
TRBV9,TRBJ2-3,ASSVTRFADTQY
TRBV5-1,TRBJ1-3,ASSLTGASGNTIY
TRBV10-2,TRBJ2-5,ASSDYASGEETQY
TRBV5-6,TRBJ2-5,ASSFGGDLTQY
TRBV25-1,TRBJ2-1,ASSALGQGAGFSEQF
TRBV5-1,TRBJ1-2,ASSGGDSDYDDYT
TRBV29-1,TRBJ2-7,SVERGHDEQY
TRBV30,TRBJ2-1,AWSSLGGEYNEQF
TRBV5-6,TRBJ1-2,ASSLGQNYGYT
TRBV19,TRBJ1-2,ASTAGQENYGYT
TRBV7-2,TRBJ2-5,ASSLTTSRSQETQY
TRBV21-1,TRBJ1-2,ASSKATGQELGYT
TRBV7-7,TRBJ2-5,ASSLSPGGQETQY
TRBV7-2,-,ASSLDTGRGSYEQY
TRBV19,TRBJ2-7,ASRFLAGKTYEQY
TRBV27,TRBJ2-7,ASSPKPSSYEQY
TRBV5-1,TRBJ1-2,ASGTGNGYT
TRBV6-5,TRBJ2-7,ASSYLARSYEQY
TRBV10-3,TRBJ2-1,ATLAGGGNEQF
TRBV28,TRBJ1-4,ASRGQGKSNEKLF
TRBV15,TRBJ1-1,ATTAPARGATNTEAF
TRBV4-2,TRBJ2-5,ASSPEEQETQY
TRBV7-9,TRBJ1-2,ASSTGLASYGYT
TRBV5-1,TRBJ2-3,ASSPRGLAGVGTDTQY
TRBV6-6,TRBJ2-5,ARTHRELKQETQY
TRBV19,TRBJ1-2,ASSISGGGGYT
TRBV4-1,TRBJ2-1,ASSQGGLAGGPAHNEQF
TRBV9,TRBJ2-1,ASSDGTVSYNEQF
TRBV13,TRBJ2-7,ASSPSDGGAYEQY
TRBV6-6,TRBJ2-4,ASSLLLAKNIQY
TRBV12-1,TRBJ2-2,ATGGRVLKPGELF
TRBV28,TRBJ2-1,ASRRQGGSDEQF
TRBV5-6,TRBJ2-1,ASSPPGLAVYNEQF
TRBV10-3,TRBJ2-6,AISEERGGSGANVLT
TRBV4-2,TRBJ1-2,ASSQVIPGTGVSYT